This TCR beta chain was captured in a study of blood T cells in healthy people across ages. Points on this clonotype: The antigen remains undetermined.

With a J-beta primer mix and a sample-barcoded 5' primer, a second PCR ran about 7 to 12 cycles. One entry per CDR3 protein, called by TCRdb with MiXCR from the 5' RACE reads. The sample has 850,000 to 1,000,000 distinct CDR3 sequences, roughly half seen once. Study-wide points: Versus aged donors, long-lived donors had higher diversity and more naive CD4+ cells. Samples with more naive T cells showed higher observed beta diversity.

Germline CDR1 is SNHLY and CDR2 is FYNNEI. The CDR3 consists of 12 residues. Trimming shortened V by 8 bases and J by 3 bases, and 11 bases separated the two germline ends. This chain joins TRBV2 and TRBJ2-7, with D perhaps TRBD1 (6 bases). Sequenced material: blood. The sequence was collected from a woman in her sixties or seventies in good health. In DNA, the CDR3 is TGTGCCAGCCAGGACAGCTACTACGAGCAGTACTTC. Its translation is CASQDSYYEQYF. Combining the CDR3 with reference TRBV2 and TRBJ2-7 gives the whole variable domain EPEVTQTPSHQVTQMGQEVILRCVPISNHLYFYWYRQILGQKVEFLVSFYNNEISEKSEIFDDQFSVERPDGSNFTLKIRSTKLEDSAMYFCASQDSYYEQYFGPGTRLTVT.